What follows describes a single T cell receptor (beta chain). Its cognate antigen is unknown. This same CDR3 is encoded by further DNA sequences in the sample. The data derive from a study of shared clonotypes between healthy human individuals. Findings and limits, study-wide: The sharing of about 5.3% of naive CD4 clonotypes was seen across several donors.

The germline V and J ends were trimmed by 0 bases and 4 bases, with 10 bases remaining between them. CDR1 is SGDLS, CDR2 YYNGEE, per germline. This CDR3 has 14 amino acids. The protocol was immunoSEQ multiplex PCR, while the TCRdb copy is restricted to in-frame clones and leaves out a portion. The repertoire holds more than 850,000 clones, with around 78% as singletons. The chain links TRBV9 to TRBJ1-1, with D maybe TRBD1 (5 bases). The receptor was derived from a man between 18 and 29 years old in good health. Some clones in this sample may be carry-over from other donors' samples. Specimen: memory CD4+ T cells from PBMCs. Regarding subset: CD45RA-negative fraction. The CDR3 DNA reads as TGTGCCAGCAGCGTAGGACGGAGGGGCACTGAAGCTTTCTTT. Encoded protein: CASSVGRRGTEAFF.